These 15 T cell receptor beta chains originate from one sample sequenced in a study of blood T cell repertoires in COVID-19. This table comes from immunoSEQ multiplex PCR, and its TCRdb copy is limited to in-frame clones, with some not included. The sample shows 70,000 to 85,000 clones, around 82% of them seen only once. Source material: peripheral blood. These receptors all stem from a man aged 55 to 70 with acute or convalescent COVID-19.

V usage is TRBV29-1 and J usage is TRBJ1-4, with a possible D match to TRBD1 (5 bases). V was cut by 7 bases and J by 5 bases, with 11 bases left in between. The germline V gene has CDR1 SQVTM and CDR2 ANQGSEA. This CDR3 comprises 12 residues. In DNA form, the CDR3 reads TGCAGCGCCTTCAAGGGGAATGAAAAACTGTTTTTT. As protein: CSAFKGNEKLFF.

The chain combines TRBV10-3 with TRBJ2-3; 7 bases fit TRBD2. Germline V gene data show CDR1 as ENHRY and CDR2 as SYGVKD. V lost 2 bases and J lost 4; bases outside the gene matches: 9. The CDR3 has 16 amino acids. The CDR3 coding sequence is TGTGCCATCAGTGAGGTGGTGACTAGCAAGGCAGATACGCAGTATTTT. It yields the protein CAISEVVTSKADTQYF.

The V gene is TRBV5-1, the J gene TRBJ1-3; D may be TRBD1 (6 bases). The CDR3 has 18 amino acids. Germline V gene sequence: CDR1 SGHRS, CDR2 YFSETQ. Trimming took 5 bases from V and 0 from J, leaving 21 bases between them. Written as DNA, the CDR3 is TGCGCCAGCAGTCTTCAGGGGCCCACCCTTGACTCTGGAAACACCATATATTTT. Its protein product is CASSLQGPTLDSGNTIYF.

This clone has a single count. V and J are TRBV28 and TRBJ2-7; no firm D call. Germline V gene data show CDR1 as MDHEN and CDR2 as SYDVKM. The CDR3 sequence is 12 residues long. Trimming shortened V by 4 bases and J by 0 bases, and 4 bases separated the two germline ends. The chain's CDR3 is CASSWLSYEQYF. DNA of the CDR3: TGTGCCAGCAGTTGGCTCTCCTACGAGCAGTACTTC.

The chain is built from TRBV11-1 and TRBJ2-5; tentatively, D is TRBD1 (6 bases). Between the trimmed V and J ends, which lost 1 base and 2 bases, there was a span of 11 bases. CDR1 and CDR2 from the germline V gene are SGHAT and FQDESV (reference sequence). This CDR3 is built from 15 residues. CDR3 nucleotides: TGTGCCAGCAGCTTAGTTGGGACAACGCAAGAGACCCAGTACTTC. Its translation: CASSLVGTTQETQYF.

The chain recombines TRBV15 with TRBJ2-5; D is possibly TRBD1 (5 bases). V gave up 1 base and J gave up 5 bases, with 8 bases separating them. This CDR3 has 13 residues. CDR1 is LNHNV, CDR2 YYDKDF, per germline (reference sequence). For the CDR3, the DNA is TGTGCCACCAGCAGAGGCAGGGTTGAGACCCAGTACTTC. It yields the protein CATSRGRVETQYF.

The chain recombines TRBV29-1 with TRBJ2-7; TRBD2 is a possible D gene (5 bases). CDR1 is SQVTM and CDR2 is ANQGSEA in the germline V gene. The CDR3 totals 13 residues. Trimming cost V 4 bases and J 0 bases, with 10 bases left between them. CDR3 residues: CSVGRESSYEQYF. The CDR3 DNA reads TGCAGCGTTGGCCGGGAATCCTCCTACGAGCAGTACTTC.

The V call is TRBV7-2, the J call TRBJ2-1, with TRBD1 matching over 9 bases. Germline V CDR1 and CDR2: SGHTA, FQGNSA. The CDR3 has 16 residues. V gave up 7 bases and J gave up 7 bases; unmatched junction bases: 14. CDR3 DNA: TGTGCCAGCACCCAAACCCATGGACAGGGGATTAATGAGCAGTTCTTC. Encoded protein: CASTQTHGQGINEQFF.

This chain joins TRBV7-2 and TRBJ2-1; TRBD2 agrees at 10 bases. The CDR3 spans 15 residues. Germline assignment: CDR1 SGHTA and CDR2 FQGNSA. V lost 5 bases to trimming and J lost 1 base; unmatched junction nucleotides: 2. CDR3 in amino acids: CASSPAGGSYNEQFF. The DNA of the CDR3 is TGTGCCAGCAGCCCAGCGGGAGGGTCCTACAATGAGCAGTTCTTC.

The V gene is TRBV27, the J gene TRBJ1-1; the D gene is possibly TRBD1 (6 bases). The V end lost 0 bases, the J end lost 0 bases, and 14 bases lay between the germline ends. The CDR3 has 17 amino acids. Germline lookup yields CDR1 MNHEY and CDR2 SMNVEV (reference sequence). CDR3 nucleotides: TGTGCCAGCAGTTTATCCCGGGACATCCTCATGAACACTGAAGCTTTCTTT. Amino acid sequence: CASSLSRDILMNTEAFF.

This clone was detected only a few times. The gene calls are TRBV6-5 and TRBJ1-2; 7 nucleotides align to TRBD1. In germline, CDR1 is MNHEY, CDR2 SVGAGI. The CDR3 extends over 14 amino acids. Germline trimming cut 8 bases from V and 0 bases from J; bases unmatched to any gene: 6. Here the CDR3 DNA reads TGTGCCAGCTTCGGGACAGACGCTAACTATGGCTACACCTTC. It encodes CASFGTDANYGYTF.

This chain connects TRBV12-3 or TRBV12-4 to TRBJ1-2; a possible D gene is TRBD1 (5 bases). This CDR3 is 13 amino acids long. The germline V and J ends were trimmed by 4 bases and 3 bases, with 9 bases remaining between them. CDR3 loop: CASSSTEDYGYTF. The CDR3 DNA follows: TGTGCCAGCAGTTCGACAGAGGACTATGGCTACACCTTC.

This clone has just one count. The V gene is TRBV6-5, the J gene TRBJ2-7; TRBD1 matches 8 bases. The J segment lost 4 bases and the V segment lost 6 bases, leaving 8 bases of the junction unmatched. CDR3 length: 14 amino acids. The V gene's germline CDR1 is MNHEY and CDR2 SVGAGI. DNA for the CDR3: TGTGCCAGCAGGCCTTCACAGGGGGTTTACGAGCAGTACTTC. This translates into CASRPSQGVYEQYF.

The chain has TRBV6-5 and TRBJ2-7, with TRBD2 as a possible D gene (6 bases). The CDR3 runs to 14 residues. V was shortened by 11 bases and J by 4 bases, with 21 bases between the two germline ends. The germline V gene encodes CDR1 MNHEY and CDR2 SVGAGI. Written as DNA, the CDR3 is TGTGCCGCCTCAAGTCCAACGGGGGTATACGAGCAGTACTTC. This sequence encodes CAASSPTGVYEQYF.

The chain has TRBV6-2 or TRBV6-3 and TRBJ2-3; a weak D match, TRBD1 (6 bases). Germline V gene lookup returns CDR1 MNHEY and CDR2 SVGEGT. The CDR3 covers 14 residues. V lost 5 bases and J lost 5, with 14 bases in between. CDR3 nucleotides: TGTGCCAGCAGTGCAGGGGACGCCATAGATACGCAGTATTTT. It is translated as CASSAGDAIDTQYF.